The following is a T cell receptor (beta chain) sequence with its context. Its antigen is still unknown. The J segment lost 6 bases and the V segment lost 4 bases, leaving 11 bases of the junction unmatched. The germline gives CDR1 LGHDT, CDR2 YNNKEL (reference sequence). The CDR3 extends over 15 amino acids. The sample is drawn from a study of blood T cells in healthy people across ages. Study observations and caveats: The diversity estimates, figures obtained from one million T cells, were considered underestimates. Greater diversity and more naive CD4+ cells were seen in long-lived donors than in aged donors.

Every donor contributed approximately 10 milliliters of peripheral blood by blood draw. PBMCs numbering at least 7 million were isolated per sample. Combining a sample-barcoded 5' primer with a J-beta primer mix, a second PCR ran for roughly 7 to 11 cycles. MiXCR, applied by TCRdb to the 5' RACE reads, yields one record per CDR3 protein. The sample has around 850,000 distinct CDR3 sequences, 35% to 40% seen once; the top ten hold 13%. The source is a man aged 18 to 29 in good health. The rearrangement links TRBV3-1 to TRBJ1-2; TRBD1 aligns across 7 bases. Sequenced material: blood. The CDR3 DNA reads TGTGCCAGCAGCCCTTCGACAGGGATAGGCCATGGCTACACCTTC. It encodes CASSPSTGIGHGYTF.